This entry features one T cell receptor beta chain sequence. What it binds is unknown. The record originates from a study of shared clonotypes between healthy human individuals. Study conclusions and caveats: A generally larger estimated richness was seen in naive subsets than in memory subsets.

How the authors handled the data: Junction-only immunoSEQ sequences carried no quality scores, so filtering differed. Profiling relied on immunoSEQ multiplex PCR, and the TCRdb table lists in-frame clones only, not all of them. V and J calls and clone size are given by that table; D and trimming were obtained from the DNA. The profile shows approximately 180,000 clones, approximately 95% of them singletons. CDR3 length: 12 residues. The germline gives CDR1 SGHDT, CDR2 YYEEEE. The V and J genes are TRBV5-6 and TRBJ2-5; weak D call: TRBD1 (5 bases). Matching the DNA end better, TRBJ2-7 makes the J call doubtful. This clonotype was sampled from a woman in her 30s in good health. Specimen: naive CD4+ T cells sorted from blood. Subset defined: CD45RA+ positively selected. The CDR3 protein is CASSSGHYEQYF. The CDR3 bases are TGTGCCAGCAGCTCCGGACATTACGAGCAGTACTTC.